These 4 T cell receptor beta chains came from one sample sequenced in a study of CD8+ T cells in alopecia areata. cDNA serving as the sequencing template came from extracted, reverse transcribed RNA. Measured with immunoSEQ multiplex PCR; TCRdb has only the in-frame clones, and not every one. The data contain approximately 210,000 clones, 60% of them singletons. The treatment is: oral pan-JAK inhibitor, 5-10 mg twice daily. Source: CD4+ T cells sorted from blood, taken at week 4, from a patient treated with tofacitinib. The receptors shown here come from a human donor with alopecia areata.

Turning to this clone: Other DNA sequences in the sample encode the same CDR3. This CDR3 reads CAISDGTGTYEQYF. CDR3 nucleotide sequence: TGTGCCATCAGTGACGGGACAGGTACCTACGAGCAGTACTTC. This chain joins TRBV10-3 and TRBJ2-7; 8 bases map to TRBD1. The CDR3 totals 14 residues. J was trimmed by 2 bases and V by 3 bases; bases with no gene match: 3. Germline values: CDR1 ENHRY, CDR2 SYGVKD.

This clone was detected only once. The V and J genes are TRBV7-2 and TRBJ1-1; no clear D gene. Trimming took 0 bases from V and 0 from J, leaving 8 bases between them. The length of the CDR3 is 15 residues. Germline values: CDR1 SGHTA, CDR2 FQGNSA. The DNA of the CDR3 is TGTGCCAGCAGCTTAGCGGCCTTCATGAACACTGAAGCTTTCTTT. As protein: CASSLAAFMNTEAFF. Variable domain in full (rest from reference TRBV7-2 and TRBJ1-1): GAGVSQSPSNKVTEKGKDVELRCDPISGHTALYWYRQSLGQGLEFLIYFQGNSAPDKSGLPSDRFSAERTGGSVSTLTIQRTQQEDSAVYLCASSLAAFMNTEAFFGQGTRLTVV.

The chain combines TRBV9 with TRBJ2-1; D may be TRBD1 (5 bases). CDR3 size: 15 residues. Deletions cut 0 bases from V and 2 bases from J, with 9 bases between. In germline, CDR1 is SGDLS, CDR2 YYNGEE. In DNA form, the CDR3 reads TGTGCCAGCAGCGTAGAAGGGGCGGCCTACAATGAGCAGTTCTTC. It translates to CASSVEGAAYNEQFF.

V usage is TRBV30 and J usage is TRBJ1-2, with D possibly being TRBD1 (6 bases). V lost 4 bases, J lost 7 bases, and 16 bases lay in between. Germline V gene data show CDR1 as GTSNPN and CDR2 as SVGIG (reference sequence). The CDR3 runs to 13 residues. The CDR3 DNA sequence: TGTGCCTGGACACCAGGGGAGAGGTCTGGCTACACCTTC. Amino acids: CAWTPGERSGYTF.